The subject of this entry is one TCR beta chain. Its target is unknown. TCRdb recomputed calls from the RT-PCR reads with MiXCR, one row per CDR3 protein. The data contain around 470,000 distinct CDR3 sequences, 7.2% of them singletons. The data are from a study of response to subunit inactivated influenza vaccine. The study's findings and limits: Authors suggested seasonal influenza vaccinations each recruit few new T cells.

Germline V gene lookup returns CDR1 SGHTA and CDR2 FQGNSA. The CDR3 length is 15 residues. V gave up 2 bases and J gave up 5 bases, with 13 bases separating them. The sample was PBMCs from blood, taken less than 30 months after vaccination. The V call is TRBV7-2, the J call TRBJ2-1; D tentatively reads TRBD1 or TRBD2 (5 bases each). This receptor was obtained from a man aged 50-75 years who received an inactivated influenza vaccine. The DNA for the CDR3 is TGTGCCAGCAGCTTATCCGGGACCCCCCACAATGAGCAGTTCTTC. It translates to CASSLSGTPHNEQFF.